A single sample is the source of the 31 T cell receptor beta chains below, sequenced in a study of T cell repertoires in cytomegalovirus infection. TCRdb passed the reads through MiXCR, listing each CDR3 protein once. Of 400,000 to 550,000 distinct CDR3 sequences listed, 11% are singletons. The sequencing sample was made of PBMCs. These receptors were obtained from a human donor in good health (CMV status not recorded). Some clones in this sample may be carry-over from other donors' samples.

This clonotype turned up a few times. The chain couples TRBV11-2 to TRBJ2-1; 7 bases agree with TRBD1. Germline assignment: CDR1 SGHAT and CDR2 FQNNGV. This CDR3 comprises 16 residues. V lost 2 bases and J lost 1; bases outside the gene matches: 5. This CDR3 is CASSLFPGGSYNEQFF. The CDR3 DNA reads TGTGCCAGCAGCTTATTCCCAGGGGGATCCTACAATGAGCAGTTCTTC. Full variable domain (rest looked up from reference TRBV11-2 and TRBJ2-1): EAGVAQSPRYKIIEKRQSVAFWCNPISGHATLYWYQQILGQGPKLLIQFQNNGVVDDSQLPKDRFSAERLKGVDSTLKIQPAKLEDSAVYLCASSLFPGGSYNEQFFGPGTRLTVL.

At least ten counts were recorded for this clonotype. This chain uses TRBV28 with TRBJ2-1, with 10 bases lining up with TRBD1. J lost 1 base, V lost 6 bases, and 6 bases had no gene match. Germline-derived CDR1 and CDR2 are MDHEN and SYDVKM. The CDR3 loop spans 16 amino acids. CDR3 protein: CASRWDRGHSYNEQFF. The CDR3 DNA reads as TGTGCCAGCAGGTGGGACAGGGGACATTCCTACAATGAGCAGTTCTTC.

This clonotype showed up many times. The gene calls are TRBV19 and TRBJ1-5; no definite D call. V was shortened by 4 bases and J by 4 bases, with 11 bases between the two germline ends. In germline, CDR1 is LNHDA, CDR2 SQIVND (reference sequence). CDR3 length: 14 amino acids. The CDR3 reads CASSTGFKNQPQHF. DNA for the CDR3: TGTGCCAGTAGTACTGGGTTTAAGAATCAGCCCCAGCATTTT.

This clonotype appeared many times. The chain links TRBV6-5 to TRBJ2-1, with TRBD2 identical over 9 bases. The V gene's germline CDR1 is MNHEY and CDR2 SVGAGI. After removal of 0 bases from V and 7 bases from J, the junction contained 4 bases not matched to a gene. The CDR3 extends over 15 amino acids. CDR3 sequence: CASSYSGTSRNEQFF. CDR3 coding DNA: TGTGCCAGCAGTTACTCCGGGACTAGCAGGAATGAGCAGTTCTTC.

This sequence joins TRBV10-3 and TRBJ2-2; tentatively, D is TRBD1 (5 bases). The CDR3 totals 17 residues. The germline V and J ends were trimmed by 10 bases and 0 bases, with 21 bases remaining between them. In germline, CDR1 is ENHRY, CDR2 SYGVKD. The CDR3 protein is CATNSQGLASNTGELFF. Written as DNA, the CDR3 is TGTGCCACCAATTCGCAGGGCCTTGCTTCGAACACCGGGGAGCTGTTTTTT.

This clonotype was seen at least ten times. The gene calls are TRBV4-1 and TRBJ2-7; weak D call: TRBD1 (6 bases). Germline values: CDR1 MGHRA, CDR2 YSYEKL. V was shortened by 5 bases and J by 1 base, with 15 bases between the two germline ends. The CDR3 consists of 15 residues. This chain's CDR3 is CASSISRDTSYEQYF. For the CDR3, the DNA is TGCGCCAGCAGCATATCACGGGACACGTCCTACGAGCAGTACTTC.

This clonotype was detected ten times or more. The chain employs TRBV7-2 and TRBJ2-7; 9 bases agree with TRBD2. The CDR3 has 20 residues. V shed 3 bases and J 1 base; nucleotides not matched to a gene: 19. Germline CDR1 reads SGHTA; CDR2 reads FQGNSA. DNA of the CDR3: TGTGCCAGCAGCTTTAAGAAGGGTAAAAGCGGGAGGCGTATTTCCTACGAGCAGTACTTC. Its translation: CASSFKKGKSGRRISYEQYF.

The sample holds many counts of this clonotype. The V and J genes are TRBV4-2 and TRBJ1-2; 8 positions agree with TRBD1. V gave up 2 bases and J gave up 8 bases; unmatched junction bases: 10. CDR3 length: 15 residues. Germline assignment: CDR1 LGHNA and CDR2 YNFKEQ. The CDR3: CASSQTSRTGTGYTF. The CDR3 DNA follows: TGTGCCAGCAGCCAAACCTCCCGGACAGGGACGGGCTACACCTTC.

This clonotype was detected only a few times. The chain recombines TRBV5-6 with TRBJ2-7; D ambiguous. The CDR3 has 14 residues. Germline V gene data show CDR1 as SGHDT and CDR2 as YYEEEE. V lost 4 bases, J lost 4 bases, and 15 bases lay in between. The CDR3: CASSRPGETYEQYF. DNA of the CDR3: TGTGCCAGCAGCCGTCCCGGTGAGACTTACGAGCAGTACTTC.

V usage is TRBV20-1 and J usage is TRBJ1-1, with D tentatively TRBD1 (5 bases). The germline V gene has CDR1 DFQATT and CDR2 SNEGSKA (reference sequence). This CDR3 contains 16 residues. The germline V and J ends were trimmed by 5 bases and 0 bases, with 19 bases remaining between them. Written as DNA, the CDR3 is TGCAGTGCTGCAAGGACTTTACAGGTGGTGAACACTGAAGCTTTCTTT. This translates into CSAARTLQVVNTEAFF.

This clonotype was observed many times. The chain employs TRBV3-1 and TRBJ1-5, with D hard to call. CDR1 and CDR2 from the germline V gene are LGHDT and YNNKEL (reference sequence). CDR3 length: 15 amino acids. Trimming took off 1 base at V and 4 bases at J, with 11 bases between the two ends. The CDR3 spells CASSQAFSSNQPQHF. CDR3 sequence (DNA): TGTGCCAGCAGCCAAGCATTTAGCTCGAATCAGCCCCAGCATTTT.

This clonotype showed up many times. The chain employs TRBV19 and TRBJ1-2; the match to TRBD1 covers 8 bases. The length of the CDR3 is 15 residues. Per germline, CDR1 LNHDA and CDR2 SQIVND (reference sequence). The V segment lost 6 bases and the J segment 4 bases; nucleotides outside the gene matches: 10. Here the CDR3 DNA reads TGTGCCAGTAGCACCCCAGGACAGGGAACCTATGGCTACACCTTC. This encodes CASSTPGQGTYGYTF. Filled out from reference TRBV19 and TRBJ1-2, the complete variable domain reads DGGITQSPKYLFRKEGQNVTLSCEQNLNHDAMYWYRQDPGQGLRLIYYSQIVNDFQKGDIAEGYSVSREKKESFPLTVTSAQKNPTAFYLCASSTPGQGTYGYTFGSGTRLTVV.

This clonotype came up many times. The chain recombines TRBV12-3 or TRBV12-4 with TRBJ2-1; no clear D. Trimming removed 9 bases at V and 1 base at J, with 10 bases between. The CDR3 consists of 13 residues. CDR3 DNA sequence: TGTGCCAGTAGATCCCTGTCCTACAATGAGCAGTTCTTC. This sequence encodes CASRSLSYNEQFF.

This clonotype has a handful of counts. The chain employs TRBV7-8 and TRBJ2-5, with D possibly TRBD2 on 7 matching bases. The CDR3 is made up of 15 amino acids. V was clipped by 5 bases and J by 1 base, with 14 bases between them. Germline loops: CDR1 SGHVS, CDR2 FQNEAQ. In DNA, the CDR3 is TGTGCCAGCAGCCCCTGGGGGGGCCCCCAAGAGACCCAGTACTTC. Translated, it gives CASSPWGGPQETQYF. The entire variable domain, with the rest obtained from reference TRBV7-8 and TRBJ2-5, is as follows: GAGVSQSPRYKVAKRGQDVALRCDPISGHVSLFWYQQALGQGPEFLTYFQNEAQLDKSGLPSDRFFAERPEGSVSTLKIQRTQQEDSAVYLCASSPWGGPQETQYFGPGTRLLVL.

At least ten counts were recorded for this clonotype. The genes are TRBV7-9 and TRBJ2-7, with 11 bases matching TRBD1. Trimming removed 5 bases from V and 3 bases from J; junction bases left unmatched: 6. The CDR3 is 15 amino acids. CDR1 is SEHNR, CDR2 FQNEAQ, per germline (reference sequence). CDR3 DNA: TGTGCCAGCAGCCTCTCCGGGACAGGGGGCTACGAGCAGTACTTC. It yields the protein CASSLSGTGGYEQYF.

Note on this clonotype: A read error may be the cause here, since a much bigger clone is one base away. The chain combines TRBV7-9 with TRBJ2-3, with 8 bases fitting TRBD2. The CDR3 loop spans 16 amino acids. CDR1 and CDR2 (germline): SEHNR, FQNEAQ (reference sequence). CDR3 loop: CTSSGSGGMNTDTQYF. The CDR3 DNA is TGTACCAGCAGCGGCAGCGGGGGAATGAACACAGATACGCAGTATTTT.

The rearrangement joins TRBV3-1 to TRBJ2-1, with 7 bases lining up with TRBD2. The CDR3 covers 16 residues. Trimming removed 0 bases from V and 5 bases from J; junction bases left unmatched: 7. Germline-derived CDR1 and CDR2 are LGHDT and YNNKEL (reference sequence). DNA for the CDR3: TGTGCCAGCAGCCAAGAAGGTGAGGGAGGGGACAATGAGCAGTTCTTC. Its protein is CASSQEGEGGDNEQFF.

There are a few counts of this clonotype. CDR3 nucleotides: TGTGCCACCGAACAGGGGAACTATGGCTACACCTTC. This encodes CATEQGNYGYTF. The chain joins TRBV28 to TRBJ1-2; 7 positions match TRBD1. The CDR3 contains 12 residues. The V gene end was trimmed by 10 bases and the J gene end by 2 bases; junction bases not matched to a gene: 4. From germline, CDR1 is MDHEN and CDR2 SYDVKM.

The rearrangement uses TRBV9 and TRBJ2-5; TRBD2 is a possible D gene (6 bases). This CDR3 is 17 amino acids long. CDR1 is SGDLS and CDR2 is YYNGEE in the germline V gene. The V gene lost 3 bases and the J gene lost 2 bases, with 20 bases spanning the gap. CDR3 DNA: TGTGCCAGCAGCGGCGTCCCCCCGGGGGAAGCTCAAGAGACCCAGTACTTC. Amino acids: CASSGVPPGEAQETQYF.

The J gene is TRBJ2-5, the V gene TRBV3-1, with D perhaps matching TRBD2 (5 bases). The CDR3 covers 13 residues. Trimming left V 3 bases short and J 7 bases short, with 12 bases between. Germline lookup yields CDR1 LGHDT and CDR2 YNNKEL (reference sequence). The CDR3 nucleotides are TGTGCCAGCAGCCAGGCGGGCCGGACGACCCAGTACTTC. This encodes CASSQAGRTTQYF.

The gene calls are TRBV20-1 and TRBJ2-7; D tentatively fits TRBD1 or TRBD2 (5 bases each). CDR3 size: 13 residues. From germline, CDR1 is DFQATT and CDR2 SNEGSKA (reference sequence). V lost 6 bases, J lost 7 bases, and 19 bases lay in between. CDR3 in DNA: TGCAGTGCCGCCGGGACGGCGACCAGGGAGCAGTACTTC. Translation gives CSAAGTATREQYF.

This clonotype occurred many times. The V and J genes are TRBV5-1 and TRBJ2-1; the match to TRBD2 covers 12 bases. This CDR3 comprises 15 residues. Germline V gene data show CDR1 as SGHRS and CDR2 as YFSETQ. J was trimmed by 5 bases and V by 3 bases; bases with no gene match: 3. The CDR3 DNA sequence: TGCGCCAGCAGCTCTAGCGGGGGGGCCCACAATGAGCAGTTCTTC. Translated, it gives CASSSSGGAHNEQFF.

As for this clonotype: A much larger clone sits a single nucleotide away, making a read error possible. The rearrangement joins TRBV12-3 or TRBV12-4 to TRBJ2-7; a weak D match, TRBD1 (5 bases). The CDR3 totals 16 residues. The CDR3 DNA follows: TGTGCCGGCAGTGTCCCACAGGTGGCCAATTCCTACGAGCAGTACTTC. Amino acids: CAGSVPQVANSYEQYF.

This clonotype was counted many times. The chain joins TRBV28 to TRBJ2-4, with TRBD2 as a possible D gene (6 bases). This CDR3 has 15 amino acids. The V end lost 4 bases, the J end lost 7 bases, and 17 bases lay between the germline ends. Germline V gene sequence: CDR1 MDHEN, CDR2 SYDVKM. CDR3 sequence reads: CASSSQLSGENIQYF. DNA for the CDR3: TGTGCCAGCAGTTCCCAGTTATCGGGAGAGAACATTCAGTACTTC.

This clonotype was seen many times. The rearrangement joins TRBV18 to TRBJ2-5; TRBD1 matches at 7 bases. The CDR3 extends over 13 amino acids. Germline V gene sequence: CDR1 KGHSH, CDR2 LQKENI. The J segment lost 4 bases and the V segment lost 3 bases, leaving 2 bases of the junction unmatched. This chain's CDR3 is CASSPRDRETQYF. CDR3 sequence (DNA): TGTGCCAGCTCACCTCGGGACAGAGAGACCCAGTACTTC.

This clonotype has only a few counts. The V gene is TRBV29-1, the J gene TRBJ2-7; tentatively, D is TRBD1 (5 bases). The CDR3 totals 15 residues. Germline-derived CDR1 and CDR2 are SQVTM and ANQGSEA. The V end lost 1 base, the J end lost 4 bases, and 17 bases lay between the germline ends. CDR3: CSVEVEGVRWYEQYF. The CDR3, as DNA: TGCAGCGTTGAAGTAGAAGGGGTAAGATGGTACGAGCAGTACTTC.

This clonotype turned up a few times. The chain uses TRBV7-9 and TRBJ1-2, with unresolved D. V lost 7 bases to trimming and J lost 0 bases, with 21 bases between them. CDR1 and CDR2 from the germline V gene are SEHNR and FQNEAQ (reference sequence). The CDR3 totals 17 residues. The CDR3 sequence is CASTLETDVRTNYGYTF. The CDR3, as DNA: TGTGCCAGCACCCTAGAAACAGACGTACGAACTAACTATGGCTACACCTTC.

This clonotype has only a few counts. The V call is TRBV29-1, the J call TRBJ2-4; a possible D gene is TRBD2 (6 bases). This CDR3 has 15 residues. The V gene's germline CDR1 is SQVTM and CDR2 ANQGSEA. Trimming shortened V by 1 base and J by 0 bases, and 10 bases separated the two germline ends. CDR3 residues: CSVEAWGVAKNIQYF. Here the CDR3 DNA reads TGCAGCGTTGAAGCCTGGGGGGTAGCCAAAAACATTCAGTACTTC.

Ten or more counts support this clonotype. The CDR3 DNA sequence: TGTGCCAGCAGCTTTGGTCCGGGTAGAGGCACCGGGGAGCTGTTTTTT. Translated, it gives CASSFGPGRGTGELFF. This chain joins TRBV7-8 and TRBJ2-2; no clear D. The CDR3 length is 16 residues. Looked up from germline, CDR1 is SGHVS and CDR2 is FQNEAQ. V lost 3 bases and J 4 bases, leaving 15 bases between the germline ends.

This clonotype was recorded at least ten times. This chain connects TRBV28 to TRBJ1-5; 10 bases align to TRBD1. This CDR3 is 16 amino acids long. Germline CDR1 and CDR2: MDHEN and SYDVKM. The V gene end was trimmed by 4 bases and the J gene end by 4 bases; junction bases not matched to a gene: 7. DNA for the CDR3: TGTGCCAGCAGTTCCCACCGGACAGGGGGGAATCAGCCCCAGCATTTT. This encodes CASSSHRTGGNQPQHF.

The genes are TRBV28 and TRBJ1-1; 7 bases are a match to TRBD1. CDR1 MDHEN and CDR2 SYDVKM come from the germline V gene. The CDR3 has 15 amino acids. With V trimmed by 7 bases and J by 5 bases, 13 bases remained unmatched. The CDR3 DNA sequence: TGTGCCAGCACCTCGTCTGCGGAGGGGGCAACTGAAGCTTTCTTT. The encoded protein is CASTSSAEGATEAFF.